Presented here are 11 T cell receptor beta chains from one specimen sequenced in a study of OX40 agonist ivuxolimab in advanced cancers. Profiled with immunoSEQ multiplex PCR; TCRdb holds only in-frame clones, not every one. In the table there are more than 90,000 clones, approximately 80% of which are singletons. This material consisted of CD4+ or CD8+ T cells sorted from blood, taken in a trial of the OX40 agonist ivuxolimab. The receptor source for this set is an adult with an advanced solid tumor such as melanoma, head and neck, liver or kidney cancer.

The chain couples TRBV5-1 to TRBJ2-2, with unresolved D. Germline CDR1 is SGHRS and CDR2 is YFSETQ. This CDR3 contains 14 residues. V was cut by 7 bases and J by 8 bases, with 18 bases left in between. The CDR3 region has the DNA TGCGCCAGCGGTGGGGAACGCCGGGCAGGGGAGCTGTTTTTT. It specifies CASGGERRAGELFF.

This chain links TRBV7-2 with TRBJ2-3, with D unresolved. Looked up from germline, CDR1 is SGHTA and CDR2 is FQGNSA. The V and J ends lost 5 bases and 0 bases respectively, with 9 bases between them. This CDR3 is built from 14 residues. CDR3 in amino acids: CASSPMASTDTQYF. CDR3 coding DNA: TGTGCCAGCAGCCCTATGGCTAGCACAGATACGCAGTATTTT.

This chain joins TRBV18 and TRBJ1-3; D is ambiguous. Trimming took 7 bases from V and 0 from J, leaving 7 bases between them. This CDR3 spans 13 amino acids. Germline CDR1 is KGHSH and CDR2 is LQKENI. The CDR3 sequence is CASLTDSGNTIYF. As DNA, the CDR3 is TGTGCCAGCTTAACGGACTCTGGAAACACCATATATTTT.

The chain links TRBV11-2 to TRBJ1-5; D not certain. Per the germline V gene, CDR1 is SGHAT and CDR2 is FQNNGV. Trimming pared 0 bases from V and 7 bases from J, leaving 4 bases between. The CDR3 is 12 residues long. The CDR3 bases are TGTGCCAGCAGCTTAGATAAGCAGCCCCAGCATTTT. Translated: CASSLDKQPQHF. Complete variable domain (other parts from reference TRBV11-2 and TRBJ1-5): EAGVAQSPRYKIIEKRQSVAFWCNPISGHATLYWYQQILGQGPKLLIQFQNNGVVDDSQLPKDRFSAERLKGVDSTLKIQPAKLEDSAVYLCASSLDKQPQHFGDGTRLSIL.

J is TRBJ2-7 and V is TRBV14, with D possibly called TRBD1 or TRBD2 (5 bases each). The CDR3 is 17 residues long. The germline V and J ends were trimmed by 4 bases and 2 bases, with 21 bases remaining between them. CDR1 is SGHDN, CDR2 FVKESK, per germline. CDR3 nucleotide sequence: TGTGCCAGCAGCCGAGAAGTAATAGGGGACGGTGCCTACGAGCAGTACTTC. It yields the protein CASSREVIGDGAYEQYF.

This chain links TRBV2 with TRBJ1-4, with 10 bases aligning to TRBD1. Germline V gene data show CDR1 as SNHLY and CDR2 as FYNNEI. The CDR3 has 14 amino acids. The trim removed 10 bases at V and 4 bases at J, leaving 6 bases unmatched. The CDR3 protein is CATRDRGLNEKLFF. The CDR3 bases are TGTGCCACCAGGGACAGGGGACTTAATGAAAAACTGTTTTTT.

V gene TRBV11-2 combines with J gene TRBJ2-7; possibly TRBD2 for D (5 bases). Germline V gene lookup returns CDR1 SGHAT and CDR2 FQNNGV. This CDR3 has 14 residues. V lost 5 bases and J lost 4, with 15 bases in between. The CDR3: CASSPRAPGYEQYF. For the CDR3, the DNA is TGTGCCAGCAGCCCCCGGGCCCCGGGGTACGAGCAGTACTTC.

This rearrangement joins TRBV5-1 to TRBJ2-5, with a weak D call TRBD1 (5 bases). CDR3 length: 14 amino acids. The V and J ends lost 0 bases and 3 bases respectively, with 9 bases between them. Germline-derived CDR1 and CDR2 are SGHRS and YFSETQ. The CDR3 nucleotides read TGCGCCAGCAGCTTGGTTCTCAGGGAAGAGACCCAGTACTTC. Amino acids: CASSLVLREETQYF.

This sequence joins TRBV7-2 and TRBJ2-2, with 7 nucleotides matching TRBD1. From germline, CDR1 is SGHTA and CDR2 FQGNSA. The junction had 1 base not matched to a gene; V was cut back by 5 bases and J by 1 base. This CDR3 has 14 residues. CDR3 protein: CASSRTGNTGELFF. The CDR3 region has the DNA TGTGCCAGCAGCCGGACAGGGAACACCGGGGAGCTGTTTTTT.

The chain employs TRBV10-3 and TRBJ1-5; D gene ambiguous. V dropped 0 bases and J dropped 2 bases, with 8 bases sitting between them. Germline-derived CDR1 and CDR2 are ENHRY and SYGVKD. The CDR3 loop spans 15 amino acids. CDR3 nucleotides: TGTGCCATCAGTGAGTCGAAGCAGGGCAATCAGCCCCAGCATTTT. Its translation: CAISESKQGNQPQHF.

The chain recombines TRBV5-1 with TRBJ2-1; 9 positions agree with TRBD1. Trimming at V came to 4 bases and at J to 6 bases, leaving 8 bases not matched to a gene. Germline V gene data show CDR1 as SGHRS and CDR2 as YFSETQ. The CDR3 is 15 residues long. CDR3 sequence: CASSLTGTGINEQFF. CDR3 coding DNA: TGCGCCAGCAGCCTTACCGGGACAGGGATCAATGAGCAGTTCTTC.